This passage covers 26 T cell receptor beta chains from one sample sequenced in a study of identical twins. Via MiXCR, TCRdb re-called the 5' RACE reads, giving one row per CDR3 protein. The sample has some 460,000 distinct CDR3 sequences, approximately 14% seen once. These same records also appear under a second study, on yellow fever vaccine responses in identical twins.

Sequencing was carried out using CD4+ T cells sorted from blood. The receptors originated from a woman in her late teens or twenties in good health.

This clonotype has ten or more counts. The V call is TRBV29-1, the J call TRBJ2-5; 9 bases line up with TRBD2. Per germline, CDR1 SQVTM and CDR2 ANQGSEA. The CDR3 length is 12 residues. V trimming: 6 bases; J trimming: 8 bases; junction bases outside the gene matches: 7. For the CDR3, the DNA is TGCAGCGTCTCCGGGACTAGCTTAACCCAGTACTTC. This translates into CSVSGTSLTQYF.

The chain joins TRBV16 to TRBJ2-1; D might be TRBD2 (6 bases). This CDR3 contains 14 residues. V was clipped by 5 bases and J by 4 bases, with 12 bases between them. Germline CDR1 KGHSY, CDR2 FQNENV. CDR3 sequence: CASSKWDSYNEQFF. CDR3 DNA: TGTGCCAGCAGCAAGTGGGACTCTTACAATGAGCAGTTCTTC.

This chain uses TRBV5-1 with TRBJ2-7; D is undetermined. The length of the CDR3 is 15 residues. Per the germline V gene, CDR1 is SGHRS and CDR2 is YFSETQ. V was clipped by 0 bases and J by 1 base, with 11 bases between them. The CDR3 here is CASSLAPGESYEQYF. For the CDR3, the DNA is TGCGCCAGCAGCTTGGCCCCGGGCGAGTCCTACGAGCAGTACTTC.

This clonotype was detected a few times. The chain employs TRBV28 and TRBJ2-7; TRBD1 matches at 8 bases. After removal of 8 bases from V and 5 bases from J, the junction contained 8 bases not matched to a gene. The CDR3 spans 13 residues. Germline values: CDR1 MDHEN, CDR2 SYDVKM. This CDR3 is CASPRQGRNEQYF. CDR3 sequence (DNA): TGTGCCAGCCCCCGACAGGGGAGGAACGAGCAGTACTTC.

V gene TRBV18 combines with J gene TRBJ1-5; D possibly corresponds to TRBD1 (5 bases). The V end was cut by 0 bases, the J end by 5 bases, with 11 bases between. Germline V gene data show CDR1 as KGHSH and CDR2 as LQKENI. This CDR3 region has 15 residues. CDR3 bases: TGTGCCAGCTCACCACCGGGCAGGGAGGATCAGCCCCAGCATTTT. Its translation: CASSPPGREDQPQHF. The complete variable domain, with remaining parts taken from reference TRBV18 and TRBJ1-5, reads NAGVMQNPRHLVRRRGQEARLRCSPMKGHSHVYWYRQLPEEGLKFMVYLQKENIIDESGMPKERFSAEFPKEGPSILRIQQVVRGDSAAYFCASSPPGREDQPQHFGDGTRLSIL.

This clonotype has a handful of counts. The V call is TRBV20-1, the J call TRBJ2-4, with 8 bases lining up with TRBD1. CDR1 DFQATT and CDR2 SNEGSKA come from the germline V gene (reference sequence). The CDR3 contains 16 residues. The V and J ends lost 6 bases and 0 bases, in that order; junction bases with no gene match: 10. CDR3 DNA: TGCAGTGCAGACAGGGGACATATACTAGCCAAAAACATTCAGTACTTC. It encodes CSADRGHILAKNIQYF.

Ten or more counts support this clonotype. V usage is TRBV12-3 or TRBV12-4 and J usage is TRBJ2-1; 12 positions match TRBD2. This CDR3 has 15 amino acids. V lost 7 bases to trimming and J lost 6 bases; unmatched junction nucleotides: 7. The CDR3 protein is CASILRLAGVNEQFF. In DNA, the CDR3 is TGTGCCAGCATCCTCCGACTAGCGGGAGTCAATGAGCAGTTCTTC.

The chain carries TRBV30 and TRBJ2-2; D may be TRBD1 or TRBD2 (5 bases each). V dropped 4 bases and J dropped 2 bases, with 11 bases sitting between them. Per the germline V gene, CDR1 is GTSNPN and CDR2 is SVGIG (reference sequence). The CDR3 sequence is 14 residues long. The CDR3 region has the DNA TGTGCCTGGATGAAGGGGAGTAACACCGGGGAGCTGTTTTTT. Translated, it gives CAWMKGSNTGELFF.

This clonotype was counted a few times. V and J are TRBV3-1 and TRBJ1-5; maybe TRBD1 (5 bases). The CDR3 loop spans 15 amino acids. V was trimmed by 2 bases and J by 7 bases, leaving 15 bases between them. Germline lookup yields CDR1 LGHDT and CDR2 YNNKEL (reference sequence). The CDR3 loop reads CASSQRPGGGQPQHF. The CDR3 bases are TGTGCCAGCAGCCAAAGGCCCGGTGGGGGGCAGCCCCAGCATTTT.

This clonotype was observed many times. The chain links TRBV29-1 to TRBJ2-1; D remains unclear. Trimming stripped 7 bases from V and 6 bases from J, with 25 bases between. CDR1 is SQVTM, CDR2 ANQGSEA, per germline. The length of the CDR3 is 16 residues. CDR3 region: CSAVPRLEPIRNEQFF. The DNA of the CDR3 is TGCAGCGCCGTCCCCAGATTAGAGCCTATACGCAATGAGCAGTTCTTC.

There are a few counts of this clonotype. The chain links TRBV12-3 or TRBV12-4 to TRBJ2-5; D tentatively fits TRBD1 or TRBD2 (5 bases each). Between the trimmed V and J ends, which lost 1 base and 0 bases, there was a span of 6 bases. The CDR3 length is 14 residues. CDR3 region: CASSLVGHQETQYF. The CDR3 region has the DNA TGTGCCAGCAGTTTAGTGGGACACCAAGAGACCCAGTACTTC.

This clonotype has only a few counts. This rearrangement joins TRBV11-2 to TRBJ2-7; a weak D match, TRBD2 (5 bases). CDR3 length equals 15 residues. In germline, CDR1 is SGHAT, CDR2 FQNNGV. V shed 0 bases and J shed 3 bases, with 12 bases lying between them. As DNA, the CDR3 is TGTGCCAGCAGCTTAGAGATGGCTAGCAGCTACGAGCAGTACTTC. Translation: CASSLEMASSYEQYF.

V is TRBV6-5 and J is TRBJ1-2, with 10 bases fitting TRBD1. The CDR3 consists of 16 residues. V was pared by 0 bases and J by 4 bases, with 5 bases of the junction left unmatched. Germline CDR1 and CDR2: MNHEY and SVGAGI. The CDR3 here is CASSYSRDRGFYGYTF. CDR3 nucleotides: TGTGCCAGCAGTTACTCCCGGGACAGGGGCTTCTATGGCTACACCTTC.

This clonotype showed up just a few times. The V gene is TRBV27, the J gene TRBJ2-7; the D call may be TRBD1 or TRBD2 (5 bases each). The CDR3 totals 13 residues. Trimming took 3 bases from V and 3 from J, leaving 9 bases between them. Per the germline V gene, CDR1 is MNHEY and CDR2 is SMNVEV (reference sequence). The CDR3 sequence is CASSFRDDYEQYF. DNA of the CDR3: TGTGCCAGCAGTTTCCGGGACGACTACGAGCAGTACTTC.

For the CDR3, the DNA is TGTGCCAGCATCGAACAGGGGGGCACCTACGAGCAGTACTTC. This translates into CASIEQGGTYEQYF. The chain is built from TRBV6-1 and TRBJ2-7; 8 bases agree with TRBD1. V lost 7 bases to trimming and J lost 2 bases; unmatched junction nucleotides: 7. There are 14 residues in the CDR3. The germline CDR1 and CDR2 sequences are MNHNS and SASEGT.

This clonotype was picked up a small number of times. Here the CDR3 reads CASSTQDPDTEAFF. CDR3 nucleotide sequence: TGTGCCAGCAGCACCCAGGACCCGGACACTGAAGCTTTCTTT. This chain joins TRBV7-9 and TRBJ1-1; D remains ambiguous. CDR1 and CDR2 from the germline V gene are SEHNR and FQNEAQ (reference sequence). V was trimmed by 5 bases and J by 3 bases, leaving 13 bases between them. There are 14 residues in the CDR3.

This chain joins TRBV3-1 and TRBJ2-2, with D maybe TRBD2 (6 bases). The CDR3 has 13 amino acids. In germline, CDR1 is LGHDT, CDR2 YNNKEL (reference sequence). Trimming cost V 6 bases and J 5 bases, with 10 bases left between them. This chain's CDR3 is CASSRTTTGELFF. The CDR3 coding sequence is TGTGCCAGCAGTCGGACTACTACCGGGGAGCTGTTTTTT.

The chain has TRBV9 and TRBJ1-2; perhaps TRBD1 as D (5 bases). This CDR3 comprises 17 residues. V was shortened by 0 bases and J by 4 bases, with 19 bases between the two germline ends. Per germline, CDR1 SGDLS and CDR2 YYNGEE. CDR3 bases: TGTGCCAGCAGCGTAGGCAGCGGGGGATGGGATGTCTATGGCTACACCTTC. Its protein product is CASSVGSGGWDVYGYTF.

This clonotype turned up a few times. The chain carries TRBV6-1 and TRBJ1-1; the D is unclear. The germline gives CDR1 MNHNS, CDR2 SASEGT. V was pared by 0 bases and J by 1 base, with 0 bases between. CDR3 length equals 12 residues. CDR3 nucleotide sequence: TGTGCCAGCAGTGAAGCGAACACTGAAGCTTTCTTT. Encoded protein: CASSEANTEAFF.

V is TRBV28 and J is TRBJ2-1; 7 bases fit TRBD2. V gave up 3 bases and J gave up 2 bases; unmatched junction bases: 4. The CDR3 totals 15 residues. Germline assignment: CDR1 MDHEN and CDR2 SYDVKM. The CDR3 spells CASSFGTMAYNEQFF. DNA of the CDR3: TGTGCCAGCAGTTTCGGGACTATGGCCTACAATGAGCAGTTCTTC.

This rearrangement joins TRBV5-1 to TRBJ2-7, with 11 bases matching TRBD1. CDR1 and CDR2 (germline): SGHRS, YFSETQ. This CDR3 region has 17 residues. Trimming removed 1 base from V and 3 bases from J; junction bases left unmatched: 9. The DNA for the CDR3 is TGCGCCAGCAGCTTGTTCCCAACCGGGACAGGGGGCTACGAGCAGTACTTC. This translates into CASSLFPTGTGGYEQYF.

In this sample, this clonotype turned up a few times. The chain employs TRBV27 and TRBJ2-1, with 7 bases aligning to TRBD1. The CDR3 loop spans 16 amino acids. The ends lost 5 bases at V and 6 bases at J; junction bases unmatched: 13. Germline-derived CDR1 and CDR2 are MNHEY and SMNVEV (reference sequence). CDR3 protein: CASSPQGSSRSNEQFF. The DNA of the CDR3 is TGTGCCAGCAGTCCACAGGGGTCATCGCGTTCCAATGAGCAGTTCTTC.

This rearrangement joins TRBV7-8 to TRBJ2-4; TRBD1 aligns across 9 bases. The CDR3 is 17 amino acids. Germline CDR1 is SGHVS and CDR2 is FQNEAQ. V lost 2 bases and J lost 1; bases outside the gene matches: 6. CDR3 loop: CASSLPRTGEAKNIQYF. DNA of the CDR3: TGTGCCAGCAGCTTACCCCGGACAGGGGAGGCCAAAAACATTCAGTACTTC.

The rearrangement links TRBV28 to TRBJ2-3, with 7 bases fitting TRBD2. V was pared by 4 bases and J by 9 bases, with 13 bases of the junction left unmatched. The CDR3 spans 15 residues. Germline V lookup: CDR1 MDHEN, CDR2 SYDVKM. The CDR3 protein is CASSSGAGTTPTQYF. For the CDR3, the DNA is TGTGCCAGCAGTTCCGGGGCCGGGACTACCCCAACGCAGTATTTT.

The rearrangement links TRBV21-1 to TRBJ2-5; the table gives TRBD2 as D, unverified against the DNA. TRBV21-1 is described as a pseudogene. The CDR3 covers 14 residues. The CDR3 nucleotides are TGTGCCAGCAGCAAACGGCTAGCGGAAGAGACCCAGTACTTC. As protein: CASSKRLAEETQYF.

In its sample, this clonotype was seen a few times. A junction end diverges from the germline sequence, so it may reflect a read error. The V and J genes are TRBV20-1 and TRBJ2-5, with 8 nucleotides matching TRBD2. Germline CDR1 is DFQATT and CDR2 is SNEGSKA (reference sequence). This CDR3 contains 16 residues. The CDR3 loop reads CSASYVSGGLQEIQYF. The CDR3 nucleotides are TGCAGTGCTAGTTACGTATCGGGAGGGCTCCAAGAGATCCAGTACTTC.